The 30 T cell receptor beta chains presented below share a single source sample, sequenced in a study of cytomegalovirus exposure and HLA in healthy donors. The PCR employed 60 Vbeta primers together with 13 Jbeta primers. The assay was immunoSEQ multiplex PCR, and TCRdb's table has in-frame clones only and misses some. Seen here are fewer than 300,000 clones, about nine tenths observed once, and the top ten hold about 4%. Specimen: PBMCs. Source of these receptors: a man aged 35-49 years in good health and CMV-seropositive.

The J gene is TRBJ1-1, the V gene TRBV5-4, with D tentatively TRBD1 (6 bases). Germline V gene sequence: CDR1 SGHNT, CDR2 YYREEE (reference sequence). This CDR3 is built from 14 residues. With 7 bases removed from V and 2 bases from J, the gap between germline ends came to 15 bases. CDR3 DNA: TGTGCCAGCGGTGTGGGGGGGCCTAACACTGAAGCTTTCTTT. Translated: CASGVGGPNTEAFF.

The chain links TRBV29-1 to TRBJ2-7; 7 nucleotides line up with TRBD1. The V gene's germline CDR1 is SQVTM and CDR2 ANQGSEA. The J segment lost 2 bases and the V segment lost 4 bases, leaving 8 bases of the junction unmatched. This CDR3 contains 14 residues. CDR3 sequence: CSVGRAGGTYEQYF. CDR3 sequence (DNA): TGCAGCGTTGGAAGGGCAGGGGGTACCTACGAGCAGTACTTC.

The rearrangement joins TRBV4-3 to TRBJ1-2, with 9 bases matching TRBD1. The CDR3 covers 15 residues. Trimming cost V 4 bases and J 4 bases; bases outside gene matches: 7. Germline lookup yields CDR1 LGHNA and CDR2 YSLEER. CDR3 in DNA: TGCGCCAGCAGCCTATCGGGACAGGGAGGCTATGGCTACACCTTC. This sequence encodes CASSLSGQGGYGYTF.

The chain recombines TRBV30 with TRBJ2-1, with 12 bases lining up with TRBD2. V was clipped by 0 bases and J by 13 bases; unmatched bases: 1. From germline, CDR1 is GTSNPN and CDR2 SVGIG (reference sequence). CDR3 length: 12 residues. CDR3 DNA: TGTGCCTGGAGTGTGACTAGCGGGAGACAGTTCTTC. Translation: CAWSVTSGRQFF. The entire variable domain, with the rest obtained from reference TRBV30 and TRBJ2-1, is as follows: SQTIHQWPATLVQPVGSPLSLECTVEGTSNPNLYWYRQAAGRGLQLLFYSVGIGQISSEVPQNLSASRPQDRQFILSSKKLLLSDSGFYLCAWSVTSGRQFFGPGTRLTVL.

This chain uses TRBV5-4 with TRBJ2-5, with TRBD2 matching over 11 bases. The CDR3 contains 17 residues. Unmatched junction bases numbered 12, after V lost 3 bases and J lost 5 bases. Germline values: CDR1 SGHNT, CDR2 YYREEE (reference sequence). CDR3 sequence (DNA): TGTGCCAGCAGCTCGCCGGGGACTAGCGGTCCCATTGAGACCCAGTACTTC. Its translation is CASSSPGTSGPIETQYF.

In nucleotides, the CDR3 is TGTGCCAGTAGTATGGGCCCCCTTCAACTAGCGGGAGCCCACGAGCAGTACTTC. Its protein product is CASSMGPLQLAGAHEQYF. The V gene is TRBV19, the J gene TRBJ2-7, with 11 bases identical to TRBD2. Germline V CDR1 and CDR2: LNHDA, SQIVND (reference sequence). The V gene end was trimmed by 3 bases and the J gene end by 5 bases; junction bases not matched to a gene: 15. The CDR3 consists of 18 residues.

The genes are TRBV12-5 and TRBJ2-1; 9 positions match TRBD2. Germline CDR1 is LGHNT and CDR2 is FRNRAP. With V trimmed by 7 bases and J by 13 bases, 11 bases remained unmatched. The CDR3 is 13 residues long. CDR3 sequence (DNA): TGTGCTAGTGAAGACTCCCCTAGCGGGACCCAGTTCTTC. Amino acids: CASEDSPSGTQFF.

This rearrangement joins TRBV12-2 to TRBJ1-5; the D segment call TRBD1 is taken from the table without a DNA check. TRBV12-2 is given as a pseudogene. The CDR3 totals 14 residues. CDR3 protein: CASRLEGKGQPQHF. DNA of the CDR3: TGTGCAAGTCGCTTAGAGGGGAAAGGTCAGCCCCAGCATTTT.

The chain employs TRBV2 and TRBJ2-7; no clear D gene. V lost 11 bases and J 2 bases, leaving 13 bases between the germline ends. Germline CDR1 SNHLY, CDR2 FYNNEI. The CDR3 length is 12 residues. The CDR3 nucleotides are TGTGCCGGTCATGTTGGAGCCTACGAGCAGTACTTC. Translating gives CAGHVGAYEQYF.

The rearrangement uses TRBV9 and TRBJ2-7, with TRBD2 identical over 9 bases. From germline, CDR1 is SGDLS and CDR2 YYNGEE. J was trimmed by 5 bases and V by 0 bases; bases with no gene match: 6. This CDR3 comprises 15 residues. The chain's CDR3 is CASSVGGLAGNEQYF. In DNA form, the CDR3 reads TGTGCCAGCAGCGTAGGGGGACTAGCAGGTAACGAGCAGTACTTC.

The V call is TRBV4-1, the J call TRBJ1-2; 8 bases agree with TRBD1. Germline CDR1 is MGHRA and CDR2 is YSYEKL. V lost 1 base and J lost 2; bases outside the gene matches: 6. This CDR3 contains 16 residues. As DNA, the CDR3 is TGCGCCAGCAGCCAAGTAAGGACAGGGCTAAACTATGGCTACACCTTC. Its protein is CASSQVRTGLNYGYTF.

This chain links TRBV27 with TRBJ2-7; 10 bases align to TRBD1. The CDR3 sequence is 15 residues long. J gave up 0 bases and V 7 bases, and 6 bases lay outside the gene matches. Looked up from germline, CDR1 is MNHEY and CDR2 is SMNVEV (reference sequence). The CDR3 DNA is TGTGCCAGCATCACCAGACAGGGGGCCTCCTACGAGCAGTACTTC. This gives the protein CASITRQGASYEQYF.

This clone came up a few times. V usage is TRBV9 and J usage is TRBJ2-2; D unclear. The germline CDR1 and CDR2 sequences are SGDLS and YYNGEE. This CDR3 is built from 13 residues. Trimming removed 0 bases at V and 3 bases at J, with 3 bases between. CDR3 DNA sequence: TGTGCCAGCAGCGTAGCCTACACCGGGGAGCTGTTTTTT. It is translated as CASSVAYTGELFF. The full variable domain, in which reference TRBV9 and TRBJ2-2 provide the parts outside the CDR3, is DSGVTQTPKHLITATGQRVTLRCSPRSGDLSVYWYQQSLDQGLQFLIQYYNGEERAKGNILERFSAQQFPDLHSELNLSSLELGDSALYFCASSVAYTGELFFGEGSRLTVL.

This clone was observed a single time. The V and J genes are TRBV6-6 and TRBJ2-1, with TRBD2 matching over 10 bases. Trimming removed 6 bases from V and 8 bases from J; junction bases left unmatched: 10. CDR1 and CDR2 (germline): MNHNY, SVGAGI (reference sequence). This CDR3 has 15 residues. The DNA for the CDR3 is TGTGCCAGCAGATCACCTAGCGGGAGTTTTTATGAGCAGTTCTTC. As protein: CASRSPSGSFYEQFF.

The chain has TRBV15 and TRBJ2-1; possibly TRBD2 for D (5 bases). The CDR3 is 14 amino acids. Trimming took 0 bases from V and 7 from J, leaving 10 bases between them. From germline, CDR1 is LNHNV and CDR2 YYDKDF (reference sequence). The CDR3 loop reads CATSRDRERNEQFF. As DNA, the CDR3 is TGTGCCACCAGCAGAGATCGAGAGCGGAATGAGCAGTTCTTC.

The chain recombines TRBV5-6 with TRBJ1-4; weak D call: TRBD1 (5 bases). This CDR3 spans 15 amino acids. V gave up 1 base and J gave up 4 bases, with 11 bases separating them. From germline, CDR1 is SGHDT and CDR2 YYEEEE. CDR3: CASSLKGRGNEKLFF. In nucleotides, the CDR3 is TGTGCCAGCAGCTTGAAAGGGAGGGGTAATGAAAAACTGTTTTTT.

The chain couples TRBV7-9 to TRBJ1-5, with a tentative D call TRBD1 (6 bases). The CDR3 is made up of 16 amino acids. Germline V lookup: CDR1 SEHNR, CDR2 FQNEAQ (reference sequence). V was trimmed by 1 base and J by 4 bases, leaving 14 bases between them. The DNA for the CDR3 is TGTGCCAGCAGCTTAGTTAGCAGGGGAGGGAATCAGCCCCAGCATTTT. It translates to CASSLVSRGGNQPQHF.

The chain has TRBV4-2 and TRBJ2-7; TRBD2 matches 10 bases. The V and J ends lost 3 bases and 0 bases, in that order; junction bases with no gene match: 2. The CDR3 loop spans 15 amino acids. Germline CDR1 is LGHNA and CDR2 is YNFKEQ. The CDR3 region has the DNA TGTGCCAGCAGCCAGGCTAGCGGGAGCTCCTACGAGCAGTACTTC. Its translation is CASSQASGSSYEQYF.

This clone was observed a single time. The chain joins TRBV19 to TRBJ2-1; 14 bases match TRBD2. V lost 9 bases, J lost 9 bases, and 7 bases stayed unmatched. CDR3 length: 14 amino acids. Looked up from germline, CDR1 is LNHDA and CDR2 is SQIVND (reference sequence). Here the CDR3 reads CASLGLAGGSEQFF. The CDR3 DNA reads TGTGCCAGCCTCGGACTAGCGGGAGGTAGTGAGCAGTTCTTC.

The chain combines TRBV7-3 with TRBJ2-5, with D tentatively TRBD1 (7 bases). V was clipped by 1 base and J by 3 bases, with 12 bases between them. The CDR3 loop spans 15 amino acids. The germline V gene encodes CDR1 SGHTA and CDR2 FQGTGA. CDR3 residues: CASSLMGRGEETQYF. CDR3 sequence (DNA): TGTGCCAGCAGCTTAATGGGCAGGGGGGAAGAGACCCAGTACTTC.

The genes are TRBV5-1 and TRBJ2-3; 10 nucleotides align to TRBD2. The CDR3 spans 15 residues. Germline V gene data show CDR1 as SGHRS and CDR2 as YFSETQ. J gave up 1 base and V 4 bases, and 3 bases lay outside the gene matches. The CDR3: CASSPTSGRTDTQYF. The CDR3 coding sequence is TGCGCCAGCAGCCCGACTAGCGGGCGCACAGATACGCAGTATTTT.

The chain has TRBV7-9 and TRBJ2-3, with 11 positions matching TRBD2. This CDR3 comprises 16 residues. The V segment lost 5 bases and the J segment 0 bases; nucleotides outside the gene matches: 4. CDR1 and CDR2 from the germline V gene are SEHNR and FQNEAQ (reference sequence). The CDR3 loop is CASSPTSGRSTDTQYF. Written as DNA, the CDR3 is TGTGCCAGCAGCCCTACTAGCGGGAGAAGCACAGATACGCAGTATTTT.

The rearrangement uses TRBV14 and TRBJ2-7; maybe TRBD1 (6 bases). The germline V gene encodes CDR1 SGHDN and CDR2 FVKESK. The CDR3 is made up of 13 amino acids. Trimming took 1 base from V and 5 from J, leaving 9 bases between them. The CDR3 coding sequence is TGTGCCAGCAGCCAAGTTTCAGGGGACGAGCAGTACTTC. This encodes CASSQVSGDEQYF. The full variable domain, its missing parts supplied by reference TRBV14 and TRBJ2-7, is EAGVTQFPSHSVIEKGQTVTLRCDPISGHDNLYWYRRVMGKEIKFLLHFVKESKQDESGMPNNRFLAERTGGTYSTLKVQPAELEDSGVYFCASSQVSGDEQYFGPGTRLTVT.

The genes are TRBV7-9 and TRBJ1-2; TRBD1 might be the D (5 bases). Trimming removed 5 bases at V and 2 bases at J, with 9 bases between. The CDR3 is 13 residues long. Per the germline V gene, CDR1 is SEHNR and CDR2 is FQNEAQ (reference sequence). The CDR3 DNA is TGTGCCAGCAGCCCCAGACAGAACTATGGCTACACCTTC. This sequence encodes CASSPRQNYGYTF.

The chain uses TRBV5-1 and TRBJ2-5, with TRBD2 matching 10 bases. The DNA end lines up better with TRBJ2-7; the J call may be wrong. The CDR3 totals 16 residues. Germline CDR1 SGHRS, CDR2 YFSETQ. The CDR3 sequence: CASSLELAGPSYEQYF. CDR3 DNA sequence: TGCGCCAGCAGCTTGGAACTAGCGGGACCCTCCTACGAGCAGTACTTC.

This chain uses TRBV10-2 with TRBJ2-7, with 7 bases matching TRBD2. Per germline, CDR1 WSHSY and CDR2 SAAADI. V lost 7 bases to trimming and J lost 7 bases; unmatched junction nucleotides: 13. The CDR3 consists of 14 residues. The DNA for the CDR3 is TGCGCCAGCAAAGAGTGGCGGGAGATTTCTGAGCAGTACTTC. Its translation is CASKEWREISEQYF.

The chain combines TRBV30 with TRBJ1-3; unclear D gene. The CDR3 has 12 amino acids. The ends were cut back, 4 bases at V and 0 bases at J, with 4 bases in the middle. From germline, CDR1 is GTSNPN and CDR2 SVGIG (reference sequence). In DNA, the CDR3 is TGTGCCTGGAAAGCCTCTGGAAACACCATATATTTT. It codes for CAWKASGNTIYF.

This clone came up a few times. The chain links TRBV7-9 to TRBJ2-3, with TRBD1 matching over 10 bases. V dropped 7 bases and J dropped 5; count of bases not matched to a gene: 9. Germline CDR1 reads SEHNR; CDR2 reads FQNEAQ (reference sequence). The CDR3 is made up of 15 amino acids. The DNA of the CDR3 is TGTGCCAGCATCCCCGGGACAGGGGAAGAAGATACGCAGTATTTT. This gives the protein CASIPGTGEEDTQYF.

In its sample, this clone was seen once. This sequence joins TRBV7-9 and TRBJ2-7, with a possible D match to TRBD2 (5 bases). Germline CDR1 reads SEHNR; CDR2 reads FQNEAQ (reference sequence). The CDR3 spans 17 residues. The V end lost 1 base, the J end lost 0 bases, and 16 bases lay between the germline ends. CDR3 in DNA: TGTGCCAGCAGCTTAGGTGGGTCGGAGGAAGACTCCTACGAGCAGTACTTC. Amino acid sequence: CASSLGGSEEDSYEQYF.

This chain links TRBV11-3 with TRBJ2-1; D unclear. The germline V gene encodes CDR1 SGHNT and CDR2 YENEEA. This CDR3 has 15 amino acids. Trimming cost V 1 base and J 8 bases, with 15 bases left between them. The CDR3 DNA sequence: TGTGCCAGCAGCTTAGGGCTAGTCTCGCCCGATGAGCAGTTCTTC. Translation gives CASSLGLVSPDEQFF.